The 18 T cell receptor beta chains below come from one sample, sequenced in a study of T-cell reconstitution after alpha-beta-depleted transplantation in children. It was with unique molecular identifiers that the TCRbeta library was prepared. TCRdb used MiXCR to reprocess the PCR reads, holding one entry per CDR3 protein. The sample holds about 590,000 distinct CDR3 sequences, around 13% seen once. The starting material was PBMCs, mostly from graft donor cells, obtained 360 days after TCRalphabeta/CD19-depleted stem cell transplant. The receptors here all came from a male patient younger than 18 who had a stem cell transplant for acute myeloid leukemia, so the T cells may come from the graft donor.

This clonotype came up many times. The J gene is TRBJ2-5, the V gene TRBV7-9; 7 nucleotides match TRBD2. The CDR3 extends over 13 amino acids. V shed 7 bases and J 4 bases; nucleotides not matched to a gene: 6. Germline V gene data show CDR1 as SEHNR and CDR2 as FQNEAQ (reference sequence). CDR3 nucleotide sequence: TGTGCCAGCACCCGGACTAGTCCAGAGACCCAGTACTTC. Protein product: CASTRTSPETQYF.

The chain joins TRBV20-1 to TRBJ2-7; D may be TRBD1 or TRBD2 (5 bases each). The CDR3 runs 11 residues. Trimming shortened V by 3 bases and J by 11 bases, and 14 bases separated the two germline ends. Germline loops: CDR1 DFQATT, CDR2 SNEGSKA (reference sequence). CDR3 bases: TGCAGTGCTAGCTACGGGACCCCCGAGTACTTC. It specifies CSASYGTPEYF.

V and J are TRBV11-1 and TRBJ2-7, with a possible D match to TRBD1 (7 bases). V lost 2 bases, J lost 3 bases, and 17 bases lay in between. CDR3 length equals 16 residues. CDR1 SGHAT and CDR2 FQDESV come from the germline V gene (reference sequence). The CDR3 bases are TGTGCCAGCAGCTTACTCGCGGGACAGAACTTCTACGAGCAGTACTTC. Amino acids: CASSLLAGQNFYEQYF.

As regards this clonotype: A much bigger clone sits one base away, suggesting this may be a read error. The V and J genes are TRBV20-1 and TRBJ2-7, with a possible D match to TRBD1 (6 bases). The CDR3 is 14 residues long. CDR1 is DFQATT and CDR2 is SNEGSKA in the germline V gene (reference sequence). The CDR3 region is CCARAGVVGYEQYF. CDR3 DNA: TGCTGTGCTAGAGCAGGGGTAGTGGGTTACGAGCAGTACTTC.

This clonotype was detected only a few times. This chain connects TRBV20-1 to TRBJ2-7; the match to TRBD2 covers 13 bases. The CDR3 covers 15 residues. J gave up 9 bases and V 3 bases, and 11 bases lay outside the gene matches. Germline V gene data show CDR1 as DFQATT and CDR2 as SNEGSKA (reference sequence). The CDR3 loop reads CSASPGTSGTWVQYF. The DNA of the CDR3 is TGCAGTGCTAGCCCCGGGACTAGCGGGACCTGGGTGCAGTACTTC.

This clonotype was seen many times. The chain has TRBV7-8 and TRBJ2-5; unclear D gene. Trimming removed 8 bases at V and 5 bases at J, with 3 bases between. This CDR3 has 9 residues. The germline V gene encodes CDR1 SGHVS and CDR2 FQNEAQ. CDR3 bases: TGTGCCAGCTCGGAGACCCAGTACTTC. It is translated as CASSETQYF.

This clonotype was seen repeatedly, ten times or more. The chain links TRBV29-1 to TRBJ2-1; TRBD2 matches at 9 bases. Germline-derived CDR1 and CDR2 are SQVTM and ANQGSEA. The CDR3 has 12 residues. J gave up 3 bases and V 7 bases, and 1 base lay outside the gene matches. CDR3 in amino acids: CSGLADYNEQFF. The CDR3 nucleotides are TGCAGCGGACTAGCGGACTACAATGAGCAGTTCTTC.

The sample holds a few counts of this clonotype. The genes are TRBV7-8 and TRBJ2-5; 9 bases match TRBD1. CDR3 size: 15 residues. CDR1 is SGHVS and CDR2 is FQNEAQ in the germline V gene. V dropped 4 bases and J dropped 3; count of bases not matched to a gene: 6. CDR3 sequence: CASSSYRGQEETQYF. CDR3 sequence (DNA): TGTGCCAGCAGCTCATACAGGGGGCAAGAAGAGACCCAGTACTTC.

The genes are TRBV19 and TRBJ2-7; 8 bases align to TRBD1. The V gene end was trimmed by 7 bases and the J gene end by 1 base; junction bases not matched to a gene: 12. Germline assignment: CDR1 LNHDA and CDR2 SQIVND (reference sequence). The CDR3 is 16 amino acids. In DNA, the CDR3 is TGTGCCAGTAACAAAGGGACAGGAGCCAATTCCTACGAGCAGTACTTC. It translates to CASNKGTGANSYEQYF.

The CDR3 region has the DNA TGCAGCTCTAGAGGACAGGGACAGGGGTTGGACACCGGGGAGCTGTTTTTT. Translation: CSSRGQGQGLDTGELFF. The gene calls are TRBV20-1 and TRBJ2-2; 10 bases fit TRBD1. The CDR3 runs 17 residues. CDR1 and CDR2 from the germline V gene are DFQATT and SNEGSKA (reference sequence).

This clonotype was observed a handful of times. The V and J genes are TRBV9 and TRBJ2-3; 10 bases fit TRBD2. This CDR3 has 16 amino acids. The J segment lost 4 bases and the V segment lost 0 bases, leaving 5 bases of the junction unmatched. The germline V gene encodes CDR1 SGDLS and CDR2 YYNGEE. Here the CDR3 DNA reads TGTGCCAGCAGCGTAGCGCTAGCGGGAGTTGCAGATACGCAGTATTTT. This translates into CASSVALAGVADTQYF.

Ten or more counts support this clonotype. The chain employs TRBV29-1 and TRBJ2-5; D gene ambiguous. With 8 bases removed from V and 5 bases from J, the gap between germline ends came to 9 bases. The V gene's germline CDR1 is SQVTM and CDR2 ANQGSEA. The CDR3 length is 10 residues. Here the CDR3 reads CSLFEETQYF. The CDR3 nucleotides are TGCAGCCTTTTTGAGGAGACCCAGTACTTC.

In its sample, this clonotype was seen many times. CDR3 sequence: CSVLAGTNPFGEQFF. CDR3 nucleotide sequence: TGCAGCGTTTTAGCGGGGACAAATCCGTTCGGTGAGCAGTTCTTC. The chain recombines TRBV29-1 with TRBJ2-1; 8 bases line up with TRBD2. With V trimmed by 5 bases and J by 9 bases, 15 bases remained unmatched. The CDR3 is 15 residues long. Germline V gene lookup returns CDR1 SQVTM and CDR2 ANQGSEA.

V is TRBV4-3 and J is TRBJ2-3; the match to TRBD2 covers 9 bases. The CDR3 length is 18 residues. J gave up 2 bases and V 4 bases, and 13 bases lay outside the gene matches. CDR1 is LGHNA, CDR2 YSLEER, per germline. CDR3 residues: CASSRYFKIAGDTDTQYF. CDR3 sequence (DNA): TGCGCCAGCAGCCGGTATTTCAAGATAGCGGGAGACACAGATACGCAGTATTTT.

The chain couples TRBV28 to TRBJ2-3, with 10 positions matching TRBD2. CDR1 is MDHEN, CDR2 SYDVKM, per germline. The CDR3 length is 17 residues. The ends lost 4 bases at V and 0 bases at J; junction bases unmatched: 7. CDR3 DNA: TGTGCCAGCAGTTCCCTGACTAGCGGGCCTAGCACAGATACGCAGTATTTT. Encoded protein: CASSSLTSGPSTDTQYF. The variable domain in full, with the rest retrieved from reference TRBV28 and TRBJ2-3, is DVKVTQSSRYLVKRTGEKVFLECVQDMDHENMFWYRQDPGLGLRLIYFSYDVKMKEKGDIPEGYSVSREKKERFSLILESASTNQTSMYLCASSSLTSGPSTDTQYFGPGTRLTVL.

The chain uses TRBV28 and TRBJ1-5; TRBD1 aligns across 7 bases. Germline CDR1 is MDHEN and CDR2 is SYDVKM. The CDR3 consists of 13 residues. Unmatched junction bases numbered 6, after V lost 6 bases and J lost 7 bases. The CDR3 sequence: CASSHRGLQPQHF. DNA of the CDR3: TGTGCCAGCAGCCACAGGGGTCTACAGCCCCAGCATTTT.

The V call is TRBV3-1, the J call TRBJ2-7; 7 bases map to TRBD2. Germline V gives CDR1 LGHDT, CDR2 YNNKEL (reference sequence). Losses at the gene ends were 11 bases for V and 3 bases for J; bases not matched to a gene: 7. This CDR3 contains 12 residues. CDR3 region: CASGGSLYEQYF. The DNA for the CDR3 is TGTGCCTCAGGCGGGAGTCTCTACGAGCAGTACTTC.

This clonotype showed up many times. The chain employs TRBV12-3 or TRBV12-4 and TRBJ2-5; 7 positions agree with TRBD1. The CDR3 consists of 15 residues. V dropped 6 bases and J dropped 5; count of bases not matched to a gene: 12. CDR3 DNA sequence: TGTGCCAGCAGAAAAACGGACAGGCCGGGGGAGACCCAGTACTTC. Translating it yields CASRKTDRPGETQYF.